These T cell receptor beta chains were read from a single sample in a study of blood T cell repertoires in COVID-19. Profiling relied on immunoSEQ multiplex PCR, and the TCRdb table lists in-frame clones only, not all of them. The table has approximately 160,000 clones, approximately 87% seen once; the top ten hold around 4%. Sequenced material: peripheral blood. All receptors derive from a woman aged 70-85 years with acute or convalescent COVID-19. Each CDR3 is given with its conserved first and last residue. The order of the fields is J gene, V gene, D gene, clone size, CDR3 protein, CDR3 DNA. A D gene is named only where the DNA matches it firmly. Size is stated for part of the rows, as once, few or many counts, or as a class when the clone is expanded.

J: TRBJ1-5
V: TRBV24-1
D: NA
size: NA
CDR3: CATSDSYYSNQPQHF
DNA: TGTGCCACCAGTGATTCCTATTATAGCAATCAGCCCCAGCATTTT

J: TRBJ1-5
V: TRBV2
D: NA
size: NA
CDR3: CASSLRGDQPQHF
DNA: TGTGCCAGCAGTCTTCGGGGGGACCAGCCCCAGCATTTT

J: TRBJ1-2
V: TRBV30
D: NA
size: NA
CDR3: CAWSTQDSVGFGGYTF
DNA: TGTGCCTGGAGTACTCAGGACAGCGTTGGTTTTGGTGGCTACACCTTC

J: TRBJ1-1
V: TRBV28
D: TRBD1
size: NA
CDR3: CASSLSGTGFTEAFF
DNA: TGTGCCAGCAGTCTATCCGGGACAGGGTTCACTGAAGCTTTCTTT

J: TRBJ1-5
V: TRBV15
D: NA
size: NA
CDR3: CATSRVLRSNQPQHF
DNA: TGTGCCACCAGCAGAGTCTTGAGAAGCAATCAGCCCCAGCATTTT

J: TRBJ1-2
V: TRBV5-1
D: TRBD1
size: NA
CDR3: CASSPQRTGQGGYTF
DNA: TGCGCCAGCAGCCCTCAACGGACAGGTCAAGGGGGCTACACCTTC

J: TRBJ2-3
V: TRBV2
D: TRBD1
size: NA
CDR3: CASSVRGQSTDTQYF
DNA: TGTGCCAGCAGTGTTCGGGGACAGAGCACAGATACGCAGTATTTT

J: TRBJ1-1
V: TRBV19
D: TRBD1
size: once
CDR3: CASSVTGGGWAFF
DNA: TGTGCCAGTAGCGTGACAGGGGGCGGGTGGGCTTTCTTT

J: TRBJ2-5
V: TRBV15
D: NA
size: NA
CDR3: CATSRGRGDSQETQYF
DNA: TGTGCCACCAGCAGAGGGAGGGGGGACAGCCAAGAGACCCAGTACTTC

J: TRBJ1-2
V: TRBV3-1/TRBV3-2
D: TRBD1
size: NA
CDR3: CASSKLDRGGYGYTF
DNA: TGTGCCAGCAGCAAGCTCGACAGGGGCGGCTATGGCTACACCTTC

J: TRBJ1-6
V: TRBV4-3
D: NA
size: NA
CDR3: CASSDSSSSYNSPLHF
DNA: TGCGCCAGCAGCGACAGTAGTAGCTCCTATAATTCACCCCTCCACTTT

J: TRBJ1-2
V: TRBV5-1
D: NA
size: NA
CDR3: CASSPLGGSGYTF
DNA: TGCGCCAGCAGCCCCCTAGGAGGGAGTGGCTACACCTTC

J: TRBJ2-1
V: TRBV6-6
D: TRBD2
size: NA
CDR3: CASSTLAGVILEQFF
DNA: TGTGCCAGCAGCACACTAGCGGGGGTTATCCTCGAGCAGTTCTTC

J: TRBJ1-1
V: TRBV6-5
D: TRBD1
size: NA
CDR3: CASSYDWTGANTEAFF
DNA: TGTGCCAGCAGTTACGATTGGACAGGGGCGAACACTGAAGCTTTCTTT

J: TRBJ1-3
V: TRBV7-2
D: TRBD1
size: NA
CDR3: CASASVTAGTGLLRNTIYF
DNA: TGTGCCAGCGCGTCAGTGACTGCCGGGACAGGTCTCCTCAGGAACACCATATATTTT

J: TRBJ1-6
V: TRBV27
D: TRBD1
size: NA
CDR3: CASTRDRASSPLHF
DNA: TGTGCCAGCACCCGGGACAGGGCGAGTTCACCCCTCCACTTT

J: TRBJ2-3
V: TRBV11-2
D: TRBD2
size: once
CDR3: CASSSSPTSGGTDTQYF
DNA: TGTGCCAGCAGCTCCTCTCCGACTAGCGGGGGCACAGATACGCAGTATTTT

J: TRBJ1-2
V: TRBV3-1/TRBV3-2
D: TRBD1
size: NA
CDR3: CASSQRRDRVFGYTF
DNA: TGTGCCAGCAGCCAACGCCGGGACAGGGTCTTTGGCTACACCTTC

J: TRBJ2-7
V: TRBV15
D: NA
size: once
CDR3: CATSRDSIQESSYEQYF
DNA: TGTGCCACCAGCAGAGATTCCATACAGGAGAGCTCCTACGAGCAGTACTTC

J: TRBJ2-5
V: TRBV6-5
D: NA
size: NA
CDR3: CASSSGDLETQYF
DNA: TGTGCCAGCAGTTCCGGGGATTTGGAGACCCAGTACTTC

J: TRBJ1-3
V: TRBV6-5
D: NA
size: once
CDR3: CASSYESGLSGNTIYF
DNA: TGTGCCAGCAGTTACGAGTCAGGCCTCTCTGGAAACACCATATATTTT

J: TRBJ1-3
V: TRBV6-5
D: TRBD1
size: NA
CDR3: CASSYGTGGSGNTIYF
DNA: TGTGCCAGCAGTTACGGGACAGGGGGCTCTGGAAACACCATATATTTT

J: TRBJ2-1
V: TRBV5-8
D: NA
size: NA
CDR3: CASSPAFGGHWFDEQFF
DNA: TGTGCCAGCAGCCCCGCGTTCGGGGGGCATTGGTTTGATGAGCAGTTCTTC

J: TRBJ2-1
V: TRBV15
D: TRBD2
size: NA
CDR3: CATSREGAGGHDNEQFF
DNA: TGTGCCACCAGCAGAGAAGGAGCGGGAGGGCACGACAATGAGCAGTTCTTC

J: TRBJ2-2
V: TRBV6-5
D: TRBD1
size: NA
CDR3: CASSYRRQGFGELFF
DNA: TGTGCCAGCAGTTACCGGAGACAGGGATTCGGGGAGCTGTTTTTT

J: TRBJ2-1
V: TRBV5-1
D: NA
size: NA
CDR3: CASSLGDTYNEQFF
DNA: TGCGCCAGCAGCTTAGGGGACACTTACAATGAGCAGTTCTTC

J: TRBJ2-5
V: TRBV5-1
D: TRBD1
size: NA
CDR3: CASSLIRQGATQETQYF
DNA: TGCGCCAGCAGCTTGATAAGGCAGGGGGCAACCCAAGAGACCCAGTACTTC

J: TRBJ2-1
V: TRBV11-1
D: TRBD2
size: NA
CDR3: CASSMGTSEQFF
DNA: TGTGCCAGCAGCATGGGGACTAGTGAGCAGTTCTTC

J: TRBJ1-1
V: TRBV24-1
D: NA
size: NA
CDR3: CATSDTAGPEAFF
DNA: TGTGCCACCAGTGATACGGCGGGACCTGAAGCTTTCTTT

J: TRBJ2-3
V: TRBV5-4
D: TRBD2
size: NA
CDR3: CASSTGLAGGSADTQYF
DNA: TGTGCCAGCAGCACGGGATTAGCGGGGGGGAGCGCAGATACGCAGTATTTT

J: TRBJ1-5
V: TRBV9
D: NA
size: NA
CDR3: CASRVGGLRQPQHF
DNA: TGTGCCAGCAGGGTGGGGGGGCTCAGACAGCCCCAGCATTTT

J: TRBJ2-1
V: TRBV6-2/TRBV6-3
D: TRBD2
size: NA
CDR3: CASSYYLAGWDEQFF
DNA: TGTGCCAGCAGTTACTATCTAGCGGGATGGGATGAGCAGTTCTTC

J: TRBJ1-1
V: TRBV11-2
D: NA
size: few
CDR3: CASSPNSGVGTNTEAFF
DNA: TGTGCCAGCAGCCCAAACTCAGGGGTTGGTACGAACACTGAAGCTTTCTTT

J: TRBJ2-3
V: TRBV7-9
D: TRBD2
size: NA
CDR3: CASSFSAGVKASTDTQYF
DNA: TGTGCCAGCAGCTTTTCAGCGGGGGTTAAAGCTAGCACAGATACGCAGTATTTT

J: TRBJ1-1
V: TRBV20-1
D: TRBD1
size: NA
CDR3: CTGQEYTEAFF
DNA: TGCACGGGACAGGAGTATACTGAAGCTTTCTTT

J: TRBJ2-7
V: TRBV9
D: TRBD2
size: few
CDR3: CASSVAAGGSSSYEQYF
DNA: TGTGCCAGCAGCGTAGCAGCGGGGGGATCCAGCTCCTACGAGCAGTACTTC

J: TRBJ2-7
V: TRBV6-6
D: NA
size: NA
CDR3: CASSYSAGQSSYEQYF
DNA: TGTGCCAGCAGTTACTCCGCAGGGCAGAGCTCCTACGAGCAGTACTTC

J: TRBJ2-5
V: TRBV5-5
D: TRBD1
size: NA
CDR3: CASSTGTGERETQYF
DNA: TGTGCCAGCAGCACGGGGACAGGGGAGCGGGAGACCCAGTACTTC

J: TRBJ2-5
V: TRBV3-1/TRBV3-2
D: NA
size: NA
CDR3: CASSQIGTPQEAQYF
DNA: TGTGCCAGCAGCCAGATCGGGACACCCCAAGAGGCCCAGTACTTC

J: TRBJ1-1
V: TRBV30
D: NA
size: NA
CDR3: CAWDPNRVTMNTEAFF
DNA: TGTGCCTGGGACCCAAACAGGGTTACGATGAACACTGAAGCTTTCTTT

J: TRBJ1-5
V: TRBV7-2
D: NA
size: NA
CDR3: CASSLGRGSGPQHF
DNA: TGTGCCAGCAGCTTAGGGCGGGGGTCCGGGCCCCAGCATTTT

J: TRBJ2-2
V: TRBV19
D: NA
size: NA
CDR3: CASSPRYTGELFF
DNA: TGTGCCAGTAGTCCCCGTTACACCGGGGAGCTGTTTTTT

J: TRBJ1-2
V: TRBV5-1
D: TRBD1
size: NA
CDR3: CASSSTGDGYTF
DNA: TGCGCCAGCAGCTCGACAGGGGATGGCTACACCTTC

J: TRBJ1-2
V: TRBV5-4
D: NA
size: few
CDR3: CASSLSGRGKYYGYTF
DNA: TGTGCCAGCAGCTTGAGCGGGCGCGGGAAGTACTATGGCTACACCTTC

J: TRBJ2-5
V: TRBV6-5
D: TRBD1
size: NA
CDR3: CASSFQGAKTQYF
DNA: TGTGCCAGCAGTTTTCAGGGGGCAAAGACCCAGTACTTC

J: TRBJ2-2
V: TRBV5-1
D: NA
size: NA
CDR3: CASSYRRQVITGELFF
DNA: TGCGCCAGCAGCTACCGTCGACAGGTCATCACCGGGGAGCTGTTTTTT

J: TRBJ2-5
V: TRBV7-8
D: NA
size: NA
CDR3: CASSQAETQYF
DNA: TGTGCCAGCAGTCAGGCAGAGACCCAGTACTTC

J: TRBJ2-1
V: TRBV19
D: TRBD2
size: NA
CDR3: CASSIEGLAGSSYNEQFF
DNA: TGTGCCAGTAGTATAGAAGGACTAGCGGGAAGCTCCTACAATGAGCAGTTCTTC

J: TRBJ1-1
V: TRBV2
D: TRBD1
size: NA
CDR3: CASSGRQGHTEAFF
DNA: TGTGCCAGCAGTGGACGACAGGGTCACACTGAAGCTTTCTTT

J: TRBJ1-2
V: TRBV19
D: NA
size: NA
CDR3: CASSITSSYGYTF
DNA: TGTGCCAGTAGTATCACCAGTTCCTATGGCTACACCTTC

J: TRBJ2-1
V: TRBV5-5
D: TRBD1
size: NA
CDR3: CASSSGTGYNEQFF
DNA: TGTGCCAGCAGCTCCGGGACAGGGTACAATGAGCAGTTCTTC

J: TRBJ2-7
V: TRBV6-5
D: TRBD1
size: NA
CDR3: CASSQSPGQGREQYF
DNA: TGTGCCAGCAGTCAGAGCCCGGGACAGGGACGCGAGCAGTACTTC

J: TRBJ2-3
V: TRBV6-6
D: NA
size: NA
CDR3: CASSRTPSTETYTDTQYF
DNA: TGTGCCAGCAGCCGAACCCCGTCGACAGAAACATACACAGATACGCAGTATTTT

J: TRBJ2-7
V: TRBV18
D: TRBD1
size: once
CDR3: CASSPARGHLGEQYF
DNA: TGTGCCAGCTCACCAGCGAGGGGGCATCTTGGCGAGCAGTACTTC